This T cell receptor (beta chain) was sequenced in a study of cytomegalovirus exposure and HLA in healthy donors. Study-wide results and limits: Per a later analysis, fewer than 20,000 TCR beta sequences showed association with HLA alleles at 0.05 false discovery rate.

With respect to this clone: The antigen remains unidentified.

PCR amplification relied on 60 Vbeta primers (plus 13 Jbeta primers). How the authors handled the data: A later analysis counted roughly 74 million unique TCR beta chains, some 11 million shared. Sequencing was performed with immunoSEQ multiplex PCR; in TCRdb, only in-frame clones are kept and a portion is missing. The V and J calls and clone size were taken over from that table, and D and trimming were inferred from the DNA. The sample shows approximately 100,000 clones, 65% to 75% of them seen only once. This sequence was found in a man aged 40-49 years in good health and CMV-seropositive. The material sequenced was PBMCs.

The CDR3 loop is CASSVANSLWGTDTQYF. The CDR3 coding sequence is TGTGCCAGCAGCGTAGCGAATAGCCTCTGGGGCACAGATACGCAGTATTTT. V and J are TRBV9 and TRBJ2-3; D ambiguous. Per germline, CDR1 SGDLS and CDR2 YYNGEE. V lost 0 bases to trimming and J lost 1 base, with 15 bases between them. CDR3 length: 17 amino acids. Full variable domain (outside the CDR3, taken from reference TRBV9 and TRBJ2-3): DSGVTQTPKHLITATGQRVTLRCSPRSGDLSVYWYQQSLDQGLQFLIQYYNGEERAKGNILERFSAQQFPDLHSELNLSSLELGDSALYFCASSVANSLWGTDTQYFGPGTRLTVL.